These 15 T cell receptor beta chains were sequenced from one sample in a study of identical twins (dated by TCRdb to the mid-2010s). Library construction relied on 5' RACE. TCRdb lists the instrument as Illumina HiSeq 2000. TCRdb itself trimmed the public reads at Q25 with fastp, ran MiXCR and retained productive beta chains. Rows matching on CDR3 protein sequence are summarized as one entry with the most common DNA and genes. The sample data list approximately 490,000 distinct CDR3 sequences, and 20% to 25% of these were observed just once. Around 0.47% of the sample comes from the top ten. The same specimen was also included in a second study, on yellow fever vaccine responses in identical twins.

Sequencing was done on a sample of CD4+ T cells sorted from blood. Receptor source: a woman aged 18-29 years in good health.

This clonotype was detected only a few times. This sequence joins TRBV28 and TRBJ2-7; 14 nucleotides line up with TRBD2. With 6 bases clipped from V and 7 bases from J, the junction kept 20 bases outside the gene matches. Germline V CDR1 and CDR2: MDHEN, SYDVKM. This CDR3 region has 19 residues. Here the CDR3 DNA reads TGTGCCAGCAGCTTAACCCCTCCCGGGACTAGCGGGAGACGTAGGGAGCAGTACTTC. Translated, it gives CASSLTPPGTSGRRREQYF.

This clonotype was picked up one time. The chain carries TRBV3-1 and TRBJ2-1; 10 nucleotides agree with TRBD1. Trimming took 6 bases from V and 8 from J; bases not matched to a gene: 7. Germline V gene data show CDR1 as LGHDT and CDR2 as YNNKEL (reference sequence). CDR3 length: 14 residues. The chain's CDR3 is CASRRQGASDEQFF. CDR3 sequence (DNA): TGTGCCAGCAGGCGACAGGGGGCCTCGGATGAGCAGTTCTTC.

This clonotype was seen a few times. J is TRBJ2-7 and V is TRBV29-1; 7 nucleotides align to TRBD2. The CDR3 totals 13 residues. Trimming took 5 bases from V and 3 from J; bases not matched to a gene: 7. CDR1 is SQVTM and CDR2 is ANQGSEA in the germline V gene. The CDR3 loop reads CSVQPSSGYEQYF. Written as DNA, the CDR3 is TGCAGCGTTCAGCCTTCTAGCGGCTACGAGCAGTACTTC.

The chain combines TRBV18 with TRBJ1-1; no definite D call. This CDR3 region has 15 residues. The V gene's germline CDR1 is KGHSH and CDR2 LQKENI. Trimming stripped 1 base from V and 3 bases from J, with 12 bases between. CDR3 sequence reads: CASSPQGGSDTEAFF. The CDR3 DNA sequence: TGTGCCAGCTCACCACAAGGTGGAAGTGACACTGAAGCTTTCTTT.

In its sample, this clonotype was seen a few times. The rearrangement joins TRBV20-1 to TRBJ2-3, with 7 bases identical to TRBD2. The length of the CDR3 is 14 residues. The germline gives CDR1 DFQATT, CDR2 SNEGSKA (reference sequence). The V segment lost 8 bases and the J segment 2 bases; nucleotides outside the gene matches: 10. This chain's CDR3 is CSLGGRDYTDTQYF. CDR3 sequence (DNA): TGCAGTCTGGGGGGGAGGGATTACACAGATACGCAGTATTTT.

This clonotype has only a few counts. The chain recombines TRBV20-1 with TRBJ1-4, with D hard to call. The CDR3 consists of 11 residues. V shed 6 bases and J shed 11 bases, with 13 bases lying between them. Germline assignment: CDR1 DFQATT and CDR2 SNEGSKA (reference sequence). CDR3 in amino acids: CSAEALTKLFF. CDR3 nucleotide sequence: TGCAGTGCGGAGGCTCTAACGAAACTGTTTTTT.

This rearrangement joins TRBV11-2 to TRBJ2-1; D is perhaps TRBD1 or TRBD2 (6 bases each). There are 16 residues in the CDR3. The germline V and J ends were trimmed by 3 bases and 3 bases, with 15 bases remaining between them. CDR1 is SGHAT and CDR2 is FQNNGV in the germline V gene. CDR3 in DNA: TGTGCCAGCAGCTTTGGTGGGGGGCCAAACTACAATGAGCAGTTCTTC. It translates to CASSFGGGPNYNEQFF.

Note on this clonotype: Mismatch with germline at one junction end may stem from a read error. This rearrangement joins TRBV24-1 to TRBJ1-5; tentative D call: TRBD1 (5 bases). This CDR3 has 14 residues. CDR1 and CDR2 from the germline V gene are KGHDR and SFDVKD. The CDR3 coding sequence is TGTGCCACCAGTGTTCAAGGATTCCAGGGAAGGATGTATTTT. This codes for CATSVQGFQGRMYF.

CDR3 coding DNA: TGTGCCATCAGTTCTATGGCCCCCGTGTCTGAGCAGTTCTTC. Protein: CAISSMAPVSEQFF. The V gene is TRBV10-3, the J gene TRBJ2-1, with D uncertain. Trimming left V 5 bases short and J 9 bases short, with 17 bases between. The CDR3 length is 14 residues. Germline CDR1 ENHRY, CDR2 SYGVKD.

This clonotype has at least ten counts. The rearrangement links TRBV7-3 to TRBJ2-7; tentative D call: TRBD1 (6 bases). The V end lost 8 bases, the J end lost 4 bases, and 18 bases lay between the germline ends. This CDR3 region has 14 residues. The germline V gene has CDR1 SGHTA and CDR2 FQGTGA. The CDR3 region has the DNA TGTGCCAGCGGCACCAAAGGGGGTAATTACGAGCAGTACTTC. It translates to CASGTKGGNYEQYF.

This clonotype has only a few counts. The chain couples TRBV20-1 to TRBJ2-5; D is ambiguous. The V gene lost 1 base and the J gene lost 1 base, with 7 bases spanning the gap. Germline CDR1 reads DFQATT; CDR2 reads SNEGSKA (reference sequence). The CDR3 is made up of 13 amino acids. In DNA form, the CDR3 reads TGCAGTGCTAGAGGGCGGACCCAAGAGACCCAGTACTTC. Protein sequence: CSARGRTQETQYF.

The chain carries TRBV20-1 and TRBJ2-1, with 9 positions matching TRBD2. CDR1 is DFQATT, CDR2 SNEGSKA, per germline (reference sequence). CDR3 length equals 14 residues. Trimming at V came to 4 bases and at J to 10 bases, leaving 11 bases not matched to a gene. Written as DNA, the CDR3 is TGCAGTGCTATCCCAGGCGGGGGGGCACGGGAGCAGTTCTTC. This codes for CSAIPGGGAREQFF.

J is TRBJ2-2 and V is TRBV11-2; D uncertain. Deletions cut 4 bases from V and 4 bases from J, with 13 bases between. The germline V gene has CDR1 SGHAT and CDR2 FQNNGV. The CDR3 length is 15 residues. In DNA, the CDR3 is TGTGCCAGCAGCTCCACCTCAGTTCTCACCGGGGAGCTGTTTTTT. Amino acids: CASSSTSVLTGELFF.

The V gene is TRBV10-2, the J gene TRBJ1-6; no clear D gene. Germline CDR1 and CDR2: WSHSY and SAAADI. The CDR3 runs to 16 residues. The germline V and J ends were trimmed by 0 bases and 0 bases, with 6 bases remaining between them. The CDR3 protein is CASSESWSSYNSPLHF. CDR3 in DNA: TGCGCCAGCAGTGAGTCGTGGAGCTCCTATAATTCACCCCTCCACTTT.

This chain connects TRBV19 to TRBJ2-3; the D is unclear. V was pared by 7 bases and J by 2 bases, with 13 bases between. From germline, CDR1 is LNHDA and CDR2 SQIVND (reference sequence). CDR3 length equals 14 residues. The CDR3 loop reads CASKPRPDTDTQYF. The CDR3 DNA is TGTGCCAGTAAGCCCAGGCCAGACACAGATACGCAGTATTTT.